The 32 T cell receptor beta chains in this list originate from one sample, sequenced in a study of human T cells and chemical hapten exposure (TCRdb year 2021). The time point tag for this specimen amounts to: patch test 1, 2 weeks after DPC sensitization. The treatment or condition label corresponds to: therapeutic diphenylcyclopropenone sensitization with weekly scalp DPC. The receptor library was made with RACE. Reads for this sample came from a NextSeq 500. TCRdb trimmed public reads at Q25 via fastp, called clones via MiXCR and kept in-frame beta chains. Entries that share a CDR3 protein sequence are merged under the most common genes and DNA. This sample is represented by a few hundred thousand distinct CDR3 sequences; 4% to 5.5% of them were singletons. Approximately 2.5% of the sample rests with the top ten. The starting material was whole blood, obtained in connection with sensitization to the hapten diphenylcyclopropenone (DPC). These TCRs come from a woman aged 45-60 years with alopecia areata. Some clones in this sample may be carry-over from other donors' samples.

This clonotype was seen ten or more times. The chain uses TRBV28 and TRBJ2-7, with D possibly being TRBD2 (7 bases). V lost 10 bases, J lost 0 bases, and 31 bases lay in between. This CDR3 is built from 19 residues. Germline CDR1 MDHEN, CDR2 SYDVKM. The CDR3 here is CAINRAGASRITSSYEQYF. CDR3 in DNA: TGTGCCATTAACAGGGCGGGAGCTAGCAGAATTACTAGCTCCTACGAGCAGTACTTC.

This clonotype came up many times. The chain combines TRBV12-3 or TRBV12-4 with TRBJ2-1, with D unclear. Trimming removed 2 bases at V and 8 bases at J, with 4 bases between. This CDR3 contains 11 residues. CDR3 sequence: CASSLRDEQFF. CDR3 nucleotides: TGTGCCAGCAGTTTACGGGATGAGCAGTTCTTC.

The sample holds many counts of this clonotype. The chain employs TRBV7-9 and TRBJ2-5; D unclear. This CDR3 comprises 11 residues. V lost 2 bases to trimming and J lost 7 bases, with 5 bases between them. Germline lookup yields CDR1 SEHNR and CDR2 FQNEAQ (reference sequence). The CDR3 sequence: CASSLTVTQYF. The CDR3 bases are TGTGCCAGCAGCTTAACAGTGACCCAGTACTTC.

In its sample, this clonotype was seen many times. V usage is TRBV2 and J usage is TRBJ1-5; D remains unclear. Trimming removed 3 bases from V and 8 bases from J, with 14 bases in between. Germline V gene data show CDR1 as SNHLY and CDR2 as FYNNEI. The CDR3 totals 14 residues. For the CDR3, the DNA is TGTGCCAGCAGTGACCAGGTTGATTCTAAGCCCCAGCATTTT. Amino acids: CASSDQVDSKPQHF.

This clonotype was observed many times. V usage is TRBV10-3 and J usage is TRBJ2-7; 10 bases match TRBD1. The CDR3 is made up of 14 amino acids. From germline, CDR1 is ENHRY and CDR2 SYGVKD. V was pared by 3 bases and J by 3 bases, with 2 bases of the junction left unmatched. The CDR3 here is CAISDGQGGYEQYF. DNA of the CDR3: TGTGCCATCAGTGACGGACAGGGGGGCTACGAGCAGTACTTC.

This clonotype occurred once. This chain joins TRBV3-1 and TRBJ2-7; maybe TRBD2 (7 bases). CDR1 is LGHDT and CDR2 is YNNKEL in the germline V gene (reference sequence). The V end was cut by 4 bases, the J end by 3 bases, with 16 bases between. The CDR3 is 15 amino acids. The CDR3 sequence is CASSLGGQVVYEQYF. DNA of the CDR3: TGTGCCAGCAGCCTCGGGGGGCAGGTAGTCTACGAGCAGTACTTC.

This clonotype was counted only a few times. This chain joins TRBV9 and TRBJ1-5; no clear D. Looked up from germline, CDR1 is SGDLS and CDR2 is YYNGEE. The CDR3 loop spans 15 amino acids. The germline V and J ends were trimmed by 3 bases and 0 bases, with 10 bases remaining between them. This chain's CDR3 is CASSATGYSNQPQHF. For the CDR3, the DNA is TGTGCCAGCAGCGCCACGGGATATAGCAATCAGCCCCAGCATTTT.

This clonotype showed up just a few times. The chain has TRBV5-6 and TRBJ1-1, with D unresolved. V lost 3 bases to trimming and J lost 4 bases, with 13 bases between them. The germline gives CDR1 SGHDT, CDR2 YYEEEE. The CDR3 length is 14 residues. The CDR3 here is CASSWSLKPTEAFF. The CDR3 bases are TGTGCCAGCAGCTGGAGTCTCAAACCCACTGAAGCTTTCTTT.

This clonotype was counted at least ten times. The chain couples TRBV29-1 to TRBJ2-7; 15 bases are shared with TRBD2. Germline lookup yields CDR1 SQVTM and CDR2 ANQGSEA. This CDR3 has 13 amino acids. The junction had 4 bases not matched to a gene; V was cut back by 7 bases and J by 6 bases. The CDR3 nucleotides read TGCAGCGGGACTAGCGGGAGGGCCTTCGAGCAGTACTTC. As protein: CSGTSGRAFEQYF.

This clonotype appeared many times. This sequence joins TRBV6-6 and TRBJ1-5; D is uncertain. The germline V gene has CDR1 MNHNY and CDR2 SVGAGI (reference sequence). Trimming pared 4 bases from V and 10 bases from J, leaving 8 bases between. The CDR3 contains 11 residues. The CDR3 spells CASSSEDPQHF. The CDR3 DNA follows: TGTGCCAGCAGTTCGGAAGATCCCCAGCATTTT.

There are many counts of this clonotype. V and J are TRBV7-9 and TRBJ1-5; D may be TRBD1 (6 bases). Germline CDR1 reads SEHNR; CDR2 reads FQNEAQ (reference sequence). Deletions cut 6 bases from V and 4 bases from J, with 10 bases between. The CDR3 has 13 amino acids. For the CDR3, the DNA is TGTGCCAGCAGTTCTACAGGGAATCAGCCCCAGCATTTT. Protein sequence: CASSSTGNQPQHF.

V gene TRBV28 combines with J gene TRBJ1-5, with 8 bases that match TRBD1. The CDR3 has 14 amino acids. The V and J ends lost 5 bases and 7 bases, in that order; junction bases with no gene match: 7. Per germline, CDR1 MDHEN and CDR2 SYDVKM. CDR3 loop: CASSEGRGQQPQHF. Here the CDR3 DNA reads TGTGCCAGCAGTGAGGGCAGGGGGCAACAGCCCCAGCATTTT.

This clonotype was counted a few times. V usage is TRBV11-2 and J usage is TRBJ2-1, with D perhaps matching TRBD2 (5 bases). The germline V gene encodes CDR1 SGHAT and CDR2 FQNNGV. CDR3 length: 16 amino acids. Trimming pared 0 bases from V and 3 bases from J, leaving 12 bases between. Written as DNA, the CDR3 is TGTGCCAGCAGCTTAGAATGGGCTAGCCTCTACAATGAGCAGTTCTTC. Translating it yields CASSLEWASLYNEQFF.

This clonotype was detected many times. The chain uses TRBV12-5 and TRBJ1-1, with D unresolved. Germline V lookup: CDR1 LGHNT, CDR2 FRNRAP. V dropped 8 bases and J dropped 0 bases, with 13 bases sitting between them. CDR3 length: 14 amino acids. DNA for the CDR3: TGTGCTAGTAGAGGCCCAGGCATGAACACTGAAGCTTTCTTT. It is translated as CASRGPGMNTEAFF.

The V gene is TRBV5-4, the J gene TRBJ2-3, with 8 nucleotides matching TRBD2. This CDR3 comprises 14 residues. V trimming: 4 bases; J trimming: 5 bases; junction bases outside the gene matches: 6. Germline V gene lookup returns CDR1 SGHNT and CDR2 YYREEE (reference sequence). CDR3 region: CASSGGSGRDTQYF. The CDR3 nucleotides are TGTGCCAGCAGCGGGGGCAGCGGGAGAGATACGCAGTATTTT. The full variable domain, rest sourced from reference TRBV5-4 and TRBJ2-3, is ETGVTQSPTHLIKTRGQQVTLRCSSQSGHNTVSWYQQALGQGPQFIFQYYREEENGRGNFPPRFSGLQFPNYSSELNVNALELDDSALYLCASSGGSGRDTQYFGPGTRLTVL.

This clonotype was seen many times. This sequence joins TRBV2 and TRBJ2-7, with TRBD2 matching over 8 bases. In germline, CDR1 is SNHLY, CDR2 FYNNEI. The CDR3 is 14 amino acids. V trimming: 5 bases; J trimming: 0 bases; junction bases outside the gene matches: 3. CDR3 DNA: TGTGCCAGCAGTCAGCGGGGGCACTCCTACGAGCAGTACTTC. Translation: CASSQRGHSYEQYF.

This clonotype was seen only a few times. The chain employs TRBV27 and TRBJ1-6; 10 nucleotides align to TRBD1. J gave up 9 bases and V 5 bases, and 10 bases lay outside the gene matches. The germline gives CDR1 MNHEY, CDR2 SMNVEV (reference sequence). This CDR3 spans 16 amino acids. CDR3 sequence (DNA): TGTGCCAGCAGTCTCCTTTCCGGGACAGGGGCTTCACCCCTCCACTTT. Translated: CASSLLSGTGASPLHF.

This clonotype was seen a few times. V is TRBV20-1 and J is TRBJ2-7; D perhaps matches TRBD2 (5 bases). V gave up 3 bases and J gave up 10 bases, with 13 bases separating them. This CDR3 region has 11 residues. CDR1 DFQATT and CDR2 SNEGSKA come from the germline V gene (reference sequence). The CDR3 loop reads CSASLVGEQYF. CDR3 nucleotides: TGCAGTGCTAGTTTAGTCGGGGAACAGTACTTC.

This clonotype was found a few times. The chain links TRBV4-1 to TRBJ2-3; unclear D gene. V shed 6 bases and J shed 4 bases, with 8 bases lying between them. The CDR3 consists of 12 residues. Looked up from germline, CDR1 is MGHRA and CDR2 is YSYEKL. The CDR3 region has the DNA TGCGCCAGCAGTCGTGCTCCAGATACGCAGTATTTT. It translates to CASSRAPDTQYF.

This clonotype was seen repeatedly, ten times or more. CDR3 sequence: CSVASGTGDQPQHF. The CDR3 nucleotides read TGCAGCGTTGCGTCCGGGACAGGGGATCAGCCCCAGCATTTT. The rearrangement uses TRBV29-1 and TRBJ1-5, with 10 bases matching TRBD1. CDR1 and CDR2 (germline): SQVTM, ANQGSEA. The trim removed 4 bases at V and 5 bases at J, leaving 5 bases unmatched. The CDR3 has 14 residues.

In DNA, the CDR3 is TGTGCCAGCTCCGCCCTCCACGGATACGAGCAGTACTTC. Amino acid sequence: CASSALHGYEQYF. This rearrangement joins TRBV6-5 to TRBJ2-7; D is unresolved. The V end lost 8 bases, the J end lost 4 bases, and 15 bases lay between the germline ends. The germline gives CDR1 MNHEY, CDR2 SVGAGI. The CDR3 extends over 13 amino acids.

This clonotype was recorded many times. The gene calls are TRBV7-8 and TRBJ1-1; TRBD1 agrees at 11 bases. CDR3 length: 15 amino acids. The J segment lost 7 bases and the V segment lost 2 bases, leaving 6 bases of the junction unmatched. CDR1 and CDR2 (germline): SGHVS, FQNEAQ. The CDR3 loop reads CASSLKRTGGNEAFF. The CDR3 DNA is TGTGCCAGCAGCTTAAAAAGGACAGGGGGCAATGAAGCTTTCTTT.

For this clonotype: With a much larger clone just one base away, this may be a read error. The J gene is TRBJ1-1, the V gene TRBV27; D is uncertain. V lost 2 bases, J lost 1 base, and 5 bases lay in between. The CDR3 contains 13 residues. Germline CDR1 is MNHEY and CDR2 is SMNVEV (reference sequence). CDR3 coding DNA: TGTGCCAGCAGTTTAATGGCGAACACTGAAGCTTTCTTT. Protein: CASSLMANTEAFF.

This clonotype was detected ten times or more. The chain joins TRBV20-1 to TRBJ1-1; D not certain. The CDR3 runs 13 residues. The V gene lost 0 bases and the J gene lost 1 base, with 6 bases spanning the gap. CDR1 DFQATT and CDR2 SNEGSKA come from the germline V gene (reference sequence). The CDR3 coding sequence is TGCAGTGCTAGAGATTCTAGGAACACTGAAGCTTTCTTT. Translated, it gives CSARDSRNTEAFF.

This clonotype was seen a few times. V gene TRBV11-1 combines with J gene TRBJ2-2; TRBD1 is a possible D gene (6 bases). The ends were cut back, 8 bases at V and 6 bases at J, with 13 bases in the middle. Germline V gives CDR1 SGHAT, CDR2 FQDESV (reference sequence). This CDR3 comprises 13 residues. The CDR3 coding sequence is TGTGCCAGCGGCCGGGACAAGGCCGGGGAGCTGTTTTTT. Residues: CASGRDKAGELFF.

This clonotype was observed at least ten times. The rearrangement uses TRBV6-2 or TRBV6-3 and TRBJ2-3; D uncertain. This CDR3 spans 12 amino acids. Germline V lookup: CDR1 MNHEY, CDR2 SVGEGT. The germline V and J ends were trimmed by 8 bases and 2 bases, with 8 bases remaining between them. CDR3: CASRSVTDTQYF. In DNA, the CDR3 is TGTGCCAGCCGAAGTGTCACAGATACGCAGTATTTT.

This clonotype was counted between two and nine times. J is TRBJ1-2 and V is TRBV2; D is perhaps TRBD1 (5 bases). V shed 8 bases and J shed 4 bases, with 17 bases lying between them. CDR3 length: 14 residues. Germline lookup yields CDR1 SNHLY and CDR2 FYNNEI. CDR3 nucleotides: TGTGCCAGCTCCCTTAACCCAGGGTTCTATGGCTACACCTTC. It codes for CASSLNPGFYGYTF. Full variable domain (outside the CDR3, taken from reference TRBV2 and TRBJ1-2): EPEVTQTPSHQVTQMGQEVILRCVPISNHLYFYWYRQILGQKVEFLVSFYNNEISEKSEIFDDQFSVERPDGSNFTLKIRSTKLEDSAMYFCASSLNPGFYGYTFGSGTRLTVV.

This clonotype was detected a few times. This chain uses TRBV11-1 with TRBJ1-1; D unresolved. V was cut by 5 bases and J by 8 bases, with 15 bases left in between. In germline, CDR1 is SGHAT, CDR2 FQDESV (reference sequence). This CDR3 has 13 residues. The CDR3 DNA is TGTGCCAGCAGCGCTGAGGGAGAGGCGGAAGCTTTCTTT. It translates to CASSAEGEAEAFF.

This clonotype was seen a few times. The genes are TRBV5-1 and TRBJ2-1; D remains unclear. The germline V gene has CDR1 SGHRS and CDR2 YFSETQ. The CDR3 is 14 amino acids. V dropped 4 bases and J dropped 7 bases, with 15 bases sitting between them. This chain's CDR3 is CASSLGLQSNEQFF. The CDR3 nucleotides read TGCGCCAGCAGCCTCGGGCTGCAGTCTAATGAGCAGTTCTTC.

This clonotype has ten or more counts. V gene TRBV6-5 combines with J gene TRBJ2-7, with TRBD1 matching over 12 bases. Germline CDR1 reads MNHEY; CDR2 reads SVGAGI. Trimming removed 1 base from V and 0 bases from J; junction bases left unmatched: 7. The CDR3 length is 18 residues. The CDR3 nucleotides are TGTGCCAGCAGTTACTTGGGACAGGGGGCCCAGGTCTCCTACGAGCAGTACTTC. Translating gives CASSYLGQGAQVSYEQYF.

This clonotype appeared many times. V and J are TRBV4-1 and TRBJ2-5, with 10 bases that match TRBD2. Germline CDR1 is MGHRA and CDR2 is YSYEKL. This CDR3 region has 17 residues. Losses at the gene ends were 0 bases for V and 1 base for J; bases not matched to a gene: 5. CDR3 residues: CASSQDSLAGAQETQYF. DNA of the CDR3: TGCGCCAGCAGCCAAGATTCCCTAGCGGGGGCCCAAGAGACCCAGTACTTC.

This clonotype was observed at least ten times. The chain couples TRBV7-2 to TRBJ1-1; D remains ambiguous. Trimming took 5 bases from V and 0 from J, leaving 7 bases between them. CDR1 is SGHTA, CDR2 FQGNSA, per germline. This CDR3 contains 13 residues. Written as DNA, the CDR3 is TGTGCCAGCAGCCCCCTTTTGAACACTGAAGCTTTCTTT. It specifies CASSPLLNTEAFF.